Below are 11 T cell receptor beta chains sequenced from a single sample in a study of blood T cell repertoires in COVID-19. The repertoire was sequenced with immunoSEQ multiplex PCR; TCRdb's copy has only in-frame clones and lacks some. Here the sample spans tens of thousands of clones, approximately 81% being singletons. Input material: peripheral blood. These receptors came from a woman aged 80 or over with acute or convalescent COVID-19.

The V and J genes are TRBV7-3 and TRBJ2-2; 7 positions agree with TRBD1. The J segment lost 6 bases and the V segment lost 5 bases, leaving 12 bases of the junction unmatched. Germline values: CDR1 SGHTA, CDR2 FQGTGA. The CDR3 extends over 16 amino acids. DNA of the CDR3: TGTGCCAGCAGCCCAAGAAGACAGGGAGCGGCCGGGGAGCTGTTTTTT. Protein product: CASSPRRQGAAGELFF.

The CDR3 protein is CATGQGHSYEQYF. CDR3 DNA: TGTGCCACAGGCCAGGGGCACTCCTACGAGCAGTACTTC. The V call is TRBV12-3 or TRBV12-4, the J call TRBJ2-7; tentatively, D is TRBD1 (6 bases). CDR3 length equals 13 residues. Trimming removed 10 bases at V and 0 bases at J, with 13 bases between.

The chain combines TRBV2 with TRBJ1-1, with D possibly being TRBD1 (5 bases). The CDR3 consists of 13 residues. CDR1 SNHLY and CDR2 FYNNEI come from the germline V gene. V shed 6 bases and J shed 1 base, with 9 bases lying between them. This chain's CDR3 is CASRPGQNTEAFF. DNA for the CDR3: TGTGCCAGCAGACCCGGACAGAACACTGAAGCTTTCTTT. The full variable domain, in which reference TRBV2 and TRBJ1-1 provide the parts outside the CDR3, is EPEVTQTPSHQVTQMGQEVILRCVPISNHLYFYWYRQILGQKVEFLVSFYNNEISEKSEIFDDQFSVERPDGSNFTLKIRSTKLEDSAMYFCASRPGQNTEAFFGQGTRLTVV.

The V gene is TRBV7-9, the J gene TRBJ2-3; 7 bases line up with TRBD2. CDR1 and CDR2 (germline): SEHNR, FQNEAQ (reference sequence). The V and J ends lost 0 bases and 5 bases, in that order; junction bases with no gene match: 5. This CDR3 contains 15 residues. The CDR3 protein is CASSLATGGLDTQYF. CDR3 nucleotides: TGTGCCAGCAGCTTAGCAACCGGGGGGTTAGATACGCAGTATTTT.

This chain joins TRBV11-2 and TRBJ1-3; D might be TRBD1 (5 bases). CDR1 is SGHAT, CDR2 FQNNGV, per germline. V lost 11 bases, J lost 0 bases, and 14 bases lay in between. The length of the CDR3 is 14 residues. The CDR3: CAGSRGISGNTIYF. CDR3 nucleotides: TGTGCCGGAAGCCGGGGGATCTCTGGAAACACCATATATTTT.

The V gene is TRBV28, the J gene TRBJ1-2; 8 positions match TRBD1. The CDR3 runs 15 residues. The germline gives CDR1 MDHEN, CDR2 SYDVKM. Trimming cost V 6 bases and J 3 bases; bases outside gene matches: 9. Here the CDR3 DNA reads TGTGCCAGCAGAACCGGACAGGGATCGGACTATGGCTACACCTTC. This codes for CASRTGQGSDYGYTF.

V is TRBV11-2 and J is TRBJ1-2, with a weak D call TRBD1 (5 bases). Trimming removed 5 bases from V and 1 base from J, with 14 bases in between. The CDR3 covers 15 residues. Germline V gene lookup returns CDR1 SGHAT and CDR2 FQNNGV. The CDR3 loop reads CASSPVGLSNYGYTF. Written as DNA, the CDR3 is TGTGCCAGCAGCCCAGTGGGGCTCAGTAACTATGGCTACACCTTC.

Concerning this clone itself: Different DNA sequences within this sample yield the same CDR3. The CDR3 nucleotides are TGTGCCAGCAGGGGGACAGGGGGTCCCTACGAGCAGTACTTC. This encodes CASRGTGGPYEQYF. The chain joins TRBV6-5 to TRBJ2-7; TRBD1 agrees at 11 bases. The V gene's germline CDR1 is MNHEY and CDR2 SVGAGI. The ends lost 6 bases at V and 2 bases at J; junction bases unmatched: 3. This CDR3 contains 14 residues.

This clone has just a few counts. V usage is TRBV5-4 and J usage is TRBJ1-2; 8 positions match TRBD1. This CDR3 is 13 amino acids long. V shed 4 bases and J 4 bases; nucleotides not matched to a gene: 3. Germline CDR1 is SGHNT and CDR2 is YYREEE (reference sequence). Here the CDR3 reads CASSATGGYGYTF. In DNA form, the CDR3 reads TGTGCCAGCAGCGCCACAGGGGGCTATGGCTACACCTTC. Using reference TRBV5-4 and TRBJ1-2 for the parts outside the CDR3, the full variable domain is ETGVTQSPTHLIKTRGQQVTLRCSSQSGHNTVSWYQQALGQGPQFIFQYYREEENGRGNFPPRFSGLQFPNYSSELNVNALELDDSALYLCASSATGGYGYTFGSGTRLTVV.

The chain employs TRBV12-3 or TRBV12-4 and TRBJ2-5; D uncertain. Trimming stripped 3 bases from V and 2 bases from J, with 7 bases between. The CDR3 is made up of 13 amino acids. The CDR3 here is CASSFYVQETQYF. The CDR3, as DNA: TGTGCCAGCAGTTTTTATGTTCAAGAGACCCAGTACTTC.

The chain uses TRBV30 and TRBJ2-5; 12 bases line up with TRBD1. The CDR3 totals 17 residues. V trimming: 4 bases; J trimming: 7 bases; junction bases outside the gene matches: 16. Germline CDR1 GTSNPN, CDR2 SVGIG (reference sequence). DNA of the CDR3: TGTGCCTGGACCGGGACAGGGGGCGCGTCGGGGTATTGGACCCAGTACTTC. Protein sequence: CAWTGTGGASGYWTQYF.